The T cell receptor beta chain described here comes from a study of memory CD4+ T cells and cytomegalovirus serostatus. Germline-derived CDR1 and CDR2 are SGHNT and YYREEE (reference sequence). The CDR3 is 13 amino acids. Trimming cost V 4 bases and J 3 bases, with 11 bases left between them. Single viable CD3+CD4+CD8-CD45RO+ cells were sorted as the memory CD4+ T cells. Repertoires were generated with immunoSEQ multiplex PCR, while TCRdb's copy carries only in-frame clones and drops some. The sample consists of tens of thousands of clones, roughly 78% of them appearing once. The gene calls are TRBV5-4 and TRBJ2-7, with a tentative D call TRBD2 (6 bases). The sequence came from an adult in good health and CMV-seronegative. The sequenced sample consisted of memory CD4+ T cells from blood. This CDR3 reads CASSRDFDYEQYF. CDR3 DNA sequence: TGTGCCAGCAGCCGGGACTTTGACTACGAGCAGTACTTC.